Listed below are T cell receptor beta chains from one sample, sequenced in a study of CD8+ T cells in alopecia areata. TCRdb keeps only in-frame clones here, not all; method: immunoSEQ multiplex PCR. The data contain hundreds of thousands of clones, around 64% of them singletons. The sample in question was CD4+ T cells sorted from blood, obtained at week 52, from a patient treated with tofacitinib. The source is a human donor with alopecia areata. The CDR3 runs from the conserved cysteine through the conserved F or W. The D gene is left open where the match is weak. The size of a clone is reported for some rows only, either as once, few or many, or as a class for expanded clones.

d_gene,abundance,v_gene,j_gene,CDR3nt,CDR3aa
NA,NA,TRBV5-1,TRBJ1-5,TGCGCCAGCAGCCTCGGTGGGGGCGGTCAGCCCCAGCATTTT,CASSLGGGGQPQHF
TRBD1,few,TRBV29-1,TRBJ2-3,TGCAGCGTAAGCACCGGGACAGCATCGTCGACGCAGTATTTT,CSVSTGTASSTQYF
TRBD2,NA,TRBV25-1,TRBJ2-5,TGTGCCAGCAGTGAACCGGGACTAGACCGGGACCAGTACTTC,CASSEPGLDRDQYF
NA,NA,TRBV7-9,TRBJ1-1,TGTGCCAGCAGCTTACCCCGGAACACTGAAGCTTTCTTT,CASSLPRNTEAFF
NA,NA,TRBV29-1,TRBJ2-7,TGCAGCGTTGTACGGGACGTCAGCTCCTACGAGCAGTACTTC,CSVVRDVSSYEQYF
NA,few,TRBV29-1,TRBJ2-1,TGCAGCGTTGAAGATACCATGGGAAATGAGCAGTTCTTC,CSVEDTMGNEQFF
NA,NA,TRBV5-1,TRBJ1-1,TGCGCCAGCAGCTTGGCCGCAGGGCGGACTGAAGCTTTCTTT,CASSLAAGRTEAFF
NA,NA,TRBV25-1,TRBJ2-7,TGTGCCAGCAGTGAATCAAGGGTTCCCTACGAGCAGTACTTC,CASSESRVPYEQYF
TRBD1,NA,TRBV5-1,TRBJ1-5,TGCGCCAGCAGCGAGACAGGGGGGTTTGGCAATCAGCCCCAGCATTTT,CASSETGGFGNQPQHF
NA,NA,TRBV9,TRBJ2-6,TGTGCCAGCAGCGTAGTGTCGGGGTCTGGGGCCAACGTCCTGACTTTC,CASSVVSGSGANVLTF
NA,NA,TRBV27,TRBJ2-3,TGTGCCAGCAGTTCCCTCATGTCCGCTGCGTATACGCAGTATTTT,CASSSLMSAAYTQYF
NA,NA,TRBV4-2,TRBJ1-5,TGTGCCAGCGGAGTTACCGTGACAGGTAGCAATCAGCCCCAGCATTTT,CASGVTVTGSNQPQHF
NA,few,TRBV6-1,TRBJ2-4,TGTGCCAGCAGCCACGGGGGACAAAAAAACATTCAGTACTTC,CASSHGGQKNIQYF
TRBD1,NA,TRBV9,TRBJ2-3,TGTGCCAGCAGCGTAGTCAGGGGGGATACGCAGTATTTT,CASSVVRGDTQYF
NA,NA,TRBV6-5,TRBJ2-5,TGTGCCAGCAGTTACTCGGAGATATCTCAAGAGACCCAGTACTTC,CASSYSEISQETQYF
NA,NA,TRBV30,TRBJ1-2,TGTGCCTGGAGTGTCGGAGCTAACTATGGCTACACCTTC,CAWSVGANYGYTF
TRBD1,NA,TRBV29-1,TRBJ2-3,TGCAGCGCCGGACAGGGCGACGATACGCAGTATTTT,CSAGQGDDTQYF
NA,NA,TRBV2,TRBJ1-1,TGTGCCAGCAGTGAACAAGGGAACACTGAAGCTTTCTTT,CASSEQGNTEAFF
TRBD2,NA,TRBV6-5,TRBJ2-1,TGTGCCAGCACTTTCTCTTCTGCCGGGGGGTACAATGAGCAGTTCTTC,CASTFSSAGGYNEQFF
TRBD2,NA,TRBV5-1,TRBJ2-3,TGCGCCAGCAGCCCCCAGGCTAGCGGGGGGGCTGGAAAAGATACGCAGTATTTT,CASSPQASGGAGKDTQYF
NA,few,TRBV5-4,TRBJ1-6,TGTGCCAGCAGCTTGGCAGGGAACTCCTATAATTCACCCCTCCACTTT,CASSLAGNSYNSPLHF
TRBD1,few,TRBV10-3,TRBJ1-6,TGTGCCATCAGTGAGGGAGACAGGGGAGCTTCACCCCTCCACTTT,CAISEGDRGASPLHF
NA,few,TRBV11-2,TRBJ2-2,TGTGCCAGCAACAAGGACACCGGGGAGCTGTTTTTT,CASNKDTGELFF
NA,once,TRBV5-1,TRBJ2-5,TGCGCCAGCAGCTTGACAGGGAAAGAGACCCAGTACTTC,CASSLTGKETQYF
NA,few,TRBV6-6,TRBJ1-6,TGTGCCAGTTGCAGGGGAGATTCACCCCTCCACTTT,CASCRGDSPLHF
NA,few,TRBV7-9,TRBJ1-2,TGTGCCAGCAGCCCTGAAACTAACTATGGCTACACCTTC,CASSPETNYGYTF
NA,few,TRBV9,TRBJ2-7,TGTGCCAGCAGCGTTGCCAGCGGCGAGCAGTACTTC,CASSVASGEQYF
TRBD2,few,TRBV7-7,TRBJ2-3,TGTGCTAGCAGCCCGGGGGGGAATACGCAGTATTTT,CASSPGGNTQYF
NA,once,TRBV30,TRBJ1-2,TGTGCCTATGGACAGAACTATGGCTACACCTTC,CAYGQNYGYTF
NA,NA,TRBV5-6,TRBJ1-5,TGTGCCAGCAGCTCTTCTAAGGATTGGCAGCCCCAGCATTTT,CASSSSKDWQPQHF
NA,NA,TRBV5-1,TRBJ2-7,TGCGCCAGCAGCTTCGACGGAACCGTCGAGCAGTACTTC,CASSFDGTVEQYF
NA,once,TRBV19,TRBJ2-1,TGTGCCAGTAGTATAGGGGGAAATGAGCAGTTCTTC,CASSIGGNEQFF
NA,few,TRBV7-2,TRBJ2-7,TGTGCCAGCAGCTCCCAGATCTACGAGCAGTACTTC,CASSSQIYEQYF
NA,NA,TRBV6-5,TRBJ2-5,TGTGCCAGCAGTTACTCGTGGGGACAAGAGACCCAGTACTTC,CASSYSWGQETQYF
NA,NA,TRBV7-7,TRBJ2-3,TGTGCTAGCAGCTCCGGTTTCTTAGATACGCAGTATTTT,CASSSGFLDTQYF
NA,once,TRBV7-3,TRBJ2-5,TGTGCCAGCAGCTTAAGTGGGGGCCCAGGGCCCCAGTACTTC,CASSLSGGPGPQYF
NA,NA,TRBV5-6,TRBJ1-1,TGTGCCAGCAGCTTGCCCGGACAGTTTGAAGCTTTCTTT,CASSLPGQFEAFF
NA,few,TRBV5-1,TRBJ2-7,TGCGCCAGCAGCTTTGGGGAGGCCGAGCAGTACTTC,CASSFGEAEQYF
NA,few,TRBV10-3,TRBJ2-5,TGTGCCATCAGGGCTACTAGTGTGAAGACCCAGTACTTC,CAIRATSVKTQYF
NA,NA,TRBV7-9,TRBJ2-7,TGTGCCAGCAGCTTAAGTTGGGGGGCATACGAGCAGTACTTC,CASSLSWGAYEQYF
NA,NA,TRBV29-1,TRBJ2-5,TGCAGCGTTGATCCCAGTCAAGAGACCCAGTACTTC,CSVDPSQETQYF
TRBD1,NA,TRBV30,TRBJ1-4,TGTGCCTGGAGTGTTCTGGGACAGGGTAGTGAAAAACTGTTTTTT,CAWSVLGQGSEKLFF
NA,few,TRBV12-2,TRBJ1-2,TGTGCAAGTCGCTTAGAGGGAGCCTACACCTTC,CASRLEGAYTF
NA,NA,TRBV18,TRBJ1-4,TGTGCCAGCTCACCGAGGGCCGACGAAAAACTGTTTTTT,CASSPRADEKLFF
TRBD1,NA,TRBV11-2,TRBJ1-6,TGTGCCAGCAGCGACCGCCGCAGGGGGCTTTCCTATAATTCACCCCTCCACTTT,CASSDRRRGLSYNSPLHF
NA,NA,TRBV27,TRBJ2-1,TGTGCCAGCAGTTTACCCCCGGTTCGGGGCAGGGAGCAGTTCTTC,CASSLPPVRGREQFF
NA,NA,TRBV7-2,TRBJ2-5,TGTGCCAGCAGCGGACATATCCAAGAGACCCAGTACTTC,CASSGHIQETQYF
NA,NA,TRBV5-6,TRBJ2-4,TGTGCCAGCAGCTTTGGTCCAAGGATGGCCAAAAACATTCAGTACTTC,CASSFGPRMAKNIQYF
TRBD1,few,TRBV18,TRBJ2-7,TGTGCCAGCTCACCCCCGGGACAGATCTACGAGCAGTACTTC,CASSPPGQIYEQYF
NA,few,TRBV7-9,TRBJ1-4,TGTGCCAGCAGCTCCCCTCGAGAAAAACTGTTTTTT,CASSSPREKLFF
TRBD2,NA,TRBV29-1,TRBJ2-1,TGCAGCGTTGAACCGCCGGGACTAGCGGGGTTCTCCTACAATGAGCAGTTCTTC,CSVEPPGLAGFSYNEQFF
NA,NA,TRBV6-5,TRBJ1-1,TGTGCCAGCAGACGTGTCGCGTACCCTGAGGCTTTCTTT,CASRRVAYPEAFF
TRBD2,NA,TRBV6-1,TRBJ2-4,TGTGCCAGCAGTGACATCGGACTAGCGGGGGGACCCCAGTACTTC,CASSDIGLAGGPQYF
NA,NA,TRBV7-2,TRBJ2-2,TGTGCCAGCAGCTTAAGGGGGAGCGACACCGGGGAGCTGTTTTTT,CASSLRGSDTGELFF
NA,NA,TRBV5-1,TRBJ1-2,TGCGCCAGCAGCTTGGTGGCAGGCCAATACTATGGCTACACCTTC,CASSLVAGQYYGYTF
NA,once,TRBV30,TRBJ2-5,TGTGCCTGGAGTGTACTAGGGGTAGAGACCCAGTACTTC,CAWSVLGVETQYF
TRBD1,NA,TRBV30,TRBJ2-7,TGTGCCTGGACCGCCCATCTTCCGGGACAGGCAATCCACGAGCAGTACTTC,CAWTAHLPGQAIHEQYF
NA,NA,TRBV9,TRBJ2-5,TGTGCCAGCAGCCGTGAAATGGAGACCCAGTACTTC,CASSREMETQYF